The sequence of this T cell receptor beta chain was determined in a study of regulatory dendritic cells for organ transplantation. Deletions cut 0 bases from V and 2 bases from J, with 10 bases between. This CDR3 has 15 amino acids. Germline V gives CDR1 KGHSY, CDR2 FQNENV. Profiling relied on immunoSEQ multiplex PCR, and the TCRdb table lists in-frame clones only, not all of them. The data hold under 50,000 clones, with under 95% observed a single time. Input material: naive CD8+ T cells from blood. The subset is: CD45RA+ naive T cells. The chain is built from TRBV16 and TRBJ1-1; tentative D call: TRBD1 (5 bases). The sequence derives from a human donor in good health. The CDR3 here is CASSQSEGYNTEAFF. The CDR3, as DNA: TGTGCCAGCAGCCAATCTGAGGGGTACAACACTGAAGCTTTCTTT. Combining the CDR3 with reference TRBV16 and TRBJ1-1 gives the whole variable domain GEEVAQTPKHLVRGEGQKAKLYCAPIKGHSYVFWYQQVLKNEFKFLISFQNENVFDETGMPKERFSAKCLPNSPCSLEIQATKLEDSAVYFCASSQSEGYNTEAFFGQGTRLTVV.